The 29 T cell receptor beta chains given below trace back to one sample, sequenced in a study of metastatic and nonmetastatic thyroid tumors. TCRdb re-analyzed the PCR reads using MiXCR. This sample has some 6,600 clones, with around 35% found just once. No patient had received any treatment before thyroid surgery. Sample: adjacent normal tissue. These TCRs come from a female donor with papillary thyroid cancer or a benign thyroid nodule (not recorded which). Some clones in this sample may be carry-over from other donors' samples.

In this sample, this clone is medium-sized (0.01 to 0.1%). This sequence joins TRBV29-1 and TRBJ1-1; 9 bases match TRBD1. Per the germline V gene, CDR1 is SQVTM and CDR2 is ANQGSEA. The ends lost 3 bases at V and 2 bases at J; junction bases unmatched: 4. The CDR3 length is 14 residues. The CDR3 sequence: CSVDRTGVNTEAFF. DNA of the CDR3: TGCAGCGTTGACAGGACAGGGGTTAACACTGAAGCTTTCTTT.

By sample fraction, this clone is large (0.1 to 1%). The rearrangement joins TRBV24-1 to TRBJ2-5; possible D gene TRBD1, 6 bases. This CDR3 region has 15 residues. Trimming stripped 6 bases from V and 2 bases from J, with 15 bases between. Germline values: CDR1 KGHDR, CDR2 SFDVKD. DNA for the CDR3: TGTGCCACCAGTTGGTCCGGGACACTACAAGAGACCCAGTACTTC. Encoded protein: CATSWSGTLQETQYF.

V gene TRBV15 combines with J gene TRBJ1-4; D unclear. V lost 0 bases and J lost 8, with 19 bases in between. Germline loops: CDR1 LNHNV, CDR2 YYDKDF (reference sequence). The CDR3 consists of 17 residues. CDR3 sequence reads: CATSRDTGQVLKEKLFF. CDR3 bases: TGTGCCACCAGCAGAGATACCGGGCAGGTTTTGAAAGAAAAACTGTTTTTT.

The CDR3 nucleotides read TGTGCCAGCAGCCCCCGGGGAGCGGGAGGCCACGAGCAGTACTTC. Translation gives CASSPRGAGGHEQYF. The rearrangement uses TRBV11-3 and TRBJ2-7, with 9 bases that match TRBD2. CDR1 and CDR2 from the germline V gene are SGHNT and YENEEA. The CDR3 contains 15 residues. J gave up 5 bases and V 5 bases, and 10 bases lay outside the gene matches. The full variable domain, rest sourced from reference TRBV11-3 and TRBJ2-7, is EAGVVQSPRYKIIEKKQPVAFWCNPISGHNTLYWYLQNLGQGPELLIRYENEEAVDDSQLPKDRFSAERLKGVDSTLKIQPAELGDSAVYLCASSPRGAGGHEQYFGPGTRLTVT.

This clone has a handful of counts. J is TRBJ1-6 and V is TRBV6-1; D gene unclear. This CDR3 comprises 13 residues. The V gene's germline CDR1 is MNHNS and CDR2 SASEGT. V lost 6 bases, J lost 0 bases, and 3 bases lay in between. The CDR3 DNA reads TGTGCCAGCAGGGGCTCCTATAATTCACCCCTCCACTTT. This codes for CASRGSYNSPLHF.

This rearrangement joins TRBV28 to TRBJ1-3; a possible D gene is TRBD1 (5 bases). Trimming took 6 bases from V and 0 from J, leaving 12 bases between them. CDR3 length: 15 amino acids. Looked up from germline, CDR1 is MDHEN and CDR2 is SYDVKM. The CDR3 reads CASSLGVRSGNTIYF. The CDR3 region has the DNA TGTGCCAGCAGCTTGGGGGTTCGCTCTGGAAACACCATATATTTT.

The chain recombines TRBV5-1 with TRBJ2-7; 8 bases fit TRBD1. Per the germline V gene, CDR1 is SGHRS and CDR2 is YFSETQ. The CDR3 runs to 13 residues. V dropped 5 bases and J dropped 5; count of bases not matched to a gene: 6. The CDR3 nucleotides read TGCGCCAGCAGTCCAGGGGGCGCGAACGAGCAGTACTTC. Its protein is CASSPGGANEQYF.

V and J are TRBV7-8 and TRBJ2-7, with 8 bases lining up with TRBD2. Germline V gene sequence: CDR1 SGHVS, CDR2 FQNEAQ. The CDR3 sequence is 15 residues long. V gave up 4 bases and J gave up 2 bases; unmatched junction bases: 7. CDR3 DNA: TGTGCCAGCAGCTACCCGGGACTAGGCGCCTACGAGCAGTACTTC. Translating gives CASSYPGLGAYEQYF.

The CDR3 region has the DNA TGTGCCAGCAGTCAGGGCGCCAATCAGCCCCAGCATTTT. Its protein is CASSQGANQPQHF. This chain connects TRBV6-1 to TRBJ1-5; possibly TRBD1 for D (5 bases). The V end was cut by 5 bases, the J end by 3 bases, with 8 bases between. CDR1 is MNHNS and CDR2 is SASEGT in the germline V gene. The CDR3 totals 13 residues.

The CDR3 is CASSETGTSYEQYF. CDR3 coding DNA: TGTGCCAGCAGTGAAACGGGGACCTCCTACGAGCAGTACTTC. The chain carries TRBV2 and TRBJ2-7; the D gene could be TRBD1 or TRBD2 (5 bases each). The CDR3 is 14 residues long. The V gene's germline CDR1 is SNHLY and CDR2 FYNNEI. The germline V and J ends were trimmed by 2 bases and 0 bases, with 8 bases remaining between them.

This clone turned up a few times. The chain links TRBV6-5 to TRBJ2-7, with D perhaps given as TRBD1 or TRBD2 (5 bases each). The length of the CDR3 is 12 residues. Germline assignment: CDR1 MNHEY and CDR2 SVGAGI. The germline V and J ends were trimmed by 0 bases and 7 bases, with 7 bases remaining between them. This chain's CDR3 is CASSYSGDEQYF. The CDR3 nucleotides read TGTGCCAGCAGTTACTCGGGGGATGAGCAGTACTTC.

V gene TRBV6-1 combines with J gene TRBJ2-1; 11 bases align to TRBD2. The germline V gene has CDR1 MNHNS and CDR2 SASEGT. Germline trimming cut 6 bases from V and 7 bases from J; bases unmatched to any gene: 14. This CDR3 contains 17 residues. The CDR3 loop is CASRGIGLAGGRNEQFF. The CDR3 DNA reads as TGTGCCAGCAGGGGGATTGGGCTAGCGGGAGGCCGGAATGAGCAGTTCTTC.

This clone showed up many times. The J gene is TRBJ2-7, the V gene TRBV27; unclear D gene. This CDR3 has 11 amino acids. Trimming took 8 bases from V and 0 from J, leaving 5 bases between them. CDR1 MNHEY and CDR2 SMNVEV come from the germline V gene (reference sequence). The CDR3 spells CASSSSYEQYF. The DNA for the CDR3 is TGTGCCAGCTCTAGCTCCTACGAGCAGTACTTC.

This clone has just a few counts. This chain uses TRBV6-1 with TRBJ2-1, with TRBD2 as a possible D gene (6 bases). Germline CDR1 reads MNHNS; CDR2 reads SASEGT. The ends were cut back, 5 bases at V and 12 bases at J, with 14 bases in the middle. The CDR3 runs 12 residues. The CDR3 coding sequence is TGTGCCAGCAGTACCGCCGGGAGTAGGCAGTTCTTC. This gives the protein CASSTAGSRQFF.

The rearrangement joins TRBV7-3 to TRBJ1-1; D is unresolved. The CDR3 length is 13 residues. V lost 2 bases, J lost 1 base, and 5 bases lay in between. Germline CDR1 and CDR2: SGHTA and FQGTGA. The CDR3 is CASSLDPNTEAFF. CDR3 DNA sequence: TGTGCCAGCAGCTTAGACCCGAACACTGAAGCTTTCTTT.

In its sample, this clone was seen many times. The chain recombines TRBV3-1 with TRBJ2-3; maybe TRBD2 (7 bases). This CDR3 spans 20 amino acids. The V end was cut by 1 base, the J end by 3 bases, with 26 bases between. The germline V gene encodes CDR1 LGHDT and CDR2 YNNKEL (reference sequence). CDR3 loop: CASSQGTLGGQRERTDTQYF. The CDR3 DNA follows: TGTGCCAGCAGCCAAGGAACTCTGGGGGGGCAACGAGAGAGGACAGATACGCAGTATTTT.

The chain couples TRBV20-1 to TRBJ2-3, with TRBD2 identical over 7 bases. V gave up 1 base and J gave up 1 base; unmatched junction bases: 8. CDR1 and CDR2 from the germline V gene are DFQATT and SNEGSKA (reference sequence). This CDR3 is 16 amino acids long. CDR3 in amino acids: CSARVEGREGTDTQYF. For the CDR3, the DNA is TGCAGTGCTAGAGTTGAAGGGAGGGAGGGCACAGATACGCAGTATTTT.

This clone was counted between two and nine times. V and J are TRBV12-3 or TRBV12-4 and TRBJ2-7, with 9 positions matching TRBD1. The CDR3 totals 13 residues. V lost 6 bases and J lost 5; bases outside the gene matches: 5. CDR3 in amino acids: CASRGGQGNEQYF. The CDR3 DNA follows: TGTGCCAGCAGAGGGGGACAGGGAAACGAGCAGTACTTC.

To note about this clone: The same CDR3 is also encoded by other DNA sequences in this sample. V usage is TRBV27 and J usage is TRBJ2-7; the match to TRBD2 covers 8 bases. CDR3 length equals 13 residues. Losses at the gene ends were 6 bases for V and 6 bases for J; bases not matched to a gene: 7. From germline, CDR1 is MNHEY and CDR2 SMNVEV (reference sequence). CDR3 residues: CASRVDLAGEQYF. CDR3 DNA sequence: TGTGCCAGCAGAGTTGACCTAGCGGGCGAGCAGTACTTC.

This clone turned up a few times. V usage is TRBV28 and J usage is TRBJ1-3; TRBD1 matches 11 bases. The ends lost 0 bases at V and 3 bases at J; junction bases unmatched: 7. The CDR3 sequence is 18 residues long. Germline V gene sequence: CDR1 MDHEN, CDR2 SYDVKM. The CDR3 protein is CASSLWGQGVRSGNTIYF. CDR3 nucleotide sequence: TGTGCCAGCAGTTTATGGGGACAGGGGGTGCGTAGTGGAAACACCATATATTTT. The full variable domain, with the rest looked up from reference TRBV28 and TRBJ1-3, is DVKVTQSSRYLVKRTGEKVFLECVQDMDHENMFWYRQDPGLGLRLIYFSYDVKMKEKGDIPEGYSVSREKKERFSLILESASTNQTSMYLCASSLWGQGVRSGNTIYFGEGSWLTVV.

In regard to this clone: Mismatch with germline at one junction end may stem from a read error. The chain has TRBV6-1 and TRBJ1-1; TRBD1 matches 7 bases. Germline V CDR1 and CDR2: MNHNS, SASEGT. This CDR3 comprises 16 residues. CDR3 coding DNA: TGCGCCAGCAGCTCGGGACAGCTTTTTATGAAAACTGAATCTTTCTTT. It translates to CASSSGQLFMKTESFF.

V and J are TRBV15 and TRBJ2-7; 9 bases agree with TRBD2. Germline CDR1 LNHNV, CDR2 YYDKDF (reference sequence). This CDR3 contains 13 residues. Trimming took 8 bases from V and 3 from J; bases not matched to a gene: 5. The CDR3 DNA is TGTGCCACCCGGACTAGCGACCTCTACGAGCAGTACTTC. Residues: CATRTSDLYEQYF.

The rearrangement links TRBV5-1 to TRBJ2-7; 7 nucleotides line up with TRBD1. The V and J ends lost 4 bases and 2 bases, in that order; junction bases with no gene match: 3. CDR1 and CDR2 from the germline V gene are SGHRS and YFSETQ. The CDR3 extends over 13 amino acids. CDR3 region: CASSPGTAYEQYF. The CDR3 DNA reads as TGCGCCAGCAGCCCCGGGACAGCCTACGAGCAGTACTTC.

This clone has only a few counts. The chain combines TRBV6-1 with TRBJ2-3; 7 bases map to TRBD1. Germline V CDR1 and CDR2: MNHNS, SASEGT. V lost 5 bases to trimming and J lost 5 bases; unmatched junction nucleotides: 7. This CDR3 region has 14 residues. The CDR3 nucleotides are TGTGCCAGCAGTCTAGGGGGCGCGAAAGATACGCAGTATTTT. Protein sequence: CASSLGGAKDTQYF.

The rearrangement links TRBV5-6 to TRBJ1-5, with 11 bases identical to TRBD1. Trimming cost V 2 bases and J 4 bases; bases outside gene matches: 5. Germline-derived CDR1 and CDR2 are SGHDT and YYEEEE. The CDR3 is 16 amino acids. This chain's CDR3 is CASSFRDRGFNQPQHF. In DNA, the CDR3 is TGTGCCAGCAGCTTCCGGGACAGGGGGTTTAATCAGCCCCAGCATTTT.

The chain has TRBV4-3 and TRBJ1-2; 12 bases map to TRBD1. The CDR3 has 15 amino acids. The germline V gene encodes CDR1 LGHNA and CDR2 YSLEER. Trimming at V came to 4 bases and at J to 4 bases, leaving 4 bases not matched to a gene. The CDR3 region is CASSPGTGGTYGYTF. CDR3 bases: TGCGCCAGCAGCCCCGGGACAGGGGGCACCTATGGCTACACCTTC.

This clone was seen only a few times. This chain connects TRBV25-1 to TRBJ2-6; D might be TRBD1 or TRBD2, each matching 5 bases. The CDR3 runs to 15 residues. Germline V gives CDR1 MGHDK, CDR2 SYGVNS. Trimming left V 5 bases short and J 0 bases short, with 8 bases between. In nucleotides, the CDR3 is TGTGCCAGCAGTTCAGGGACCTCTGGGGCCAACGTCCTGACTTTC. As protein: CASSSGTSGANVLTF.

The rearrangement joins TRBV30 to TRBJ2-7; D might be TRBD1 (7 bases). The V and J ends lost 1 base and 5 bases respectively, with 12 bases between them. The length of the CDR3 is 13 residues. CDR1 GTSNPN and CDR2 SVGIG come from the germline V gene (reference sequence). CDR3 region: CAWSGQGEDEQYF. CDR3 in DNA: TGTGCCTGGAGTGGTCAGGGGGAGGACGAGCAGTACTTC. Using reference TRBV30 and TRBJ2-7 for the parts outside the CDR3, the full variable domain is SQTIHQWPATLVQPVGSPLSLECTVEGTSNPNLYWYRQAAGRGLQLLFYSVGIGQISSEVPQNLSASRPQDRQFILSSKKLLLSDSGFYLCAWSGQGEDEQYFGPGTRLTVT.

This clone was seen a few times. This chain connects TRBV2 to TRBJ2-7; weak D call: TRBD2 (7 bases). Per the germline V gene, CDR1 is SNHLY and CDR2 is FYNNEI. The CDR3 spans 13 residues. Trimming cost V 5 bases and J 5 bases, with 13 bases left between them. CDR3 sequence reads: CASSWGAGDEQYF. The CDR3 region has the DNA TGTGCCAGCAGTTGGGGGGCGGGGGACGAGCAGTACTTC. Together with reference TRBV2 and TRBJ2-7, the CDR3 gives the full variable domain: EPEVTQTPSHQVTQMGQEVILRCVPISNHLYFYWYRQILGQKVEFLVSFYNNEISEKSEIFDDQFSVERPDGSNFTLKIRSTKLEDSAMYFCASSWGAGDEQYFGPGTRLTVT.